This T cell receptor (beta chain) is drawn from a study of human T cells and chemical hapten exposure. Study in general: Per-sample TCR yield variability stemmed mainly from small pooled library volume differences.

General study points: DPC sensitization left the count of TCRs above 1 in 1000 unchanged.

The template was total RNA from unfractionated whole blood. To note about this clonotype: Its antigen is as yet unknown.

Germline V gene data show CDR1 as SGHAT and CDR2 as FQNNGV. The CDR3 is 15 residues long. The V and J ends lost 2 bases and 7 bases, in that order; junction bases with no gene match: 7. The study used a library that attached unique molecular identifiers to individual cDNA molecules. Source study methods: A typical sample had approximately 93,000 TCRs, with roughly 23,224 to 700,000 overall. TCRdb analysed the reads with MiXCR anew, one entry per CDR3 protein. TCRdb's processing, not the study's, gives the V and J calls here. The data show about 120,000 distinct CDR3 sequences, with over 7.5% seen just once and over 1.1% held by the top ten.

The sequenced sample consisted of whole blood. The TCR sequence derives from a human donor in good health. Some clones in this sample may be carry-over from other donors' samples. The chain uses TRBV11-2 and TRBJ2-1; 8 positions agree with TRBD1. The CDR3: CASSLTLGQVNEQFF. The CDR3 region has the DNA TGTGCCAGCAGCTTAACCCTGGGACAGGTGAATGAGCAGTTCTTC.